One and the same sample provided the 5 T cell receptor beta chains below, sequenced in a study of shared clonotypes between healthy human individuals. Sequencing was performed with immunoSEQ multiplex PCR; in TCRdb, only in-frame clones are kept and a portion is missing. Here the sample spans some 2.4 million clones, more than 85% being singletons. Sequenced input: naive CD4+ T cells from PBMCs. The subset was: CD45RA+ positively selected. These receptors were taken from a man aged 18 to 30 in good health. Some clones in this sample may be carry-over from other donors' samples.

Written as DNA, the CDR3 is TGTGCCACCGCCGGGGGTTTTGGCTCGAACACTGAAGCTTTCTTT. This codes for CATAGGFGSNTEAFF. The chain has TRBV10-3 and TRBJ1-1, with TRBD1 as a possible D gene (5 bases). V was cut by 10 bases and J by 1 base, with 19 bases left in between. The germline V gene encodes CDR1 ENHRY and CDR2 SYGVKD. The CDR3 is made up of 15 amino acids.

This chain connects TRBV29-1 to TRBJ2-7, with 10 bases fitting TRBD2. The trim removed 6 bases at V and 6 bases at J, leaving 11 bases unmatched. Looked up from germline, CDR1 is SQVTM and CDR2 is ANQGSEA. The CDR3 is 14 residues long. CDR3 sequence (DNA): TGCAGCGTGCAGCAACTAGCGGGATTTGGCGAGCAGTACTTC. Its translation: CSVQQLAGFGEQYF.

This clone was seen only once. The genes are TRBV2 and TRBJ1-5; weak D call: TRBD1 (5 bases). The CDR3 loop spans 18 amino acids. Germline CDR1 and CDR2: SNHLY and FYNNEI. Trimming stripped 0 bases from V and 7 bases from J, with 22 bases between. CDR3: CASSEALGLPPRRQPQHF. The CDR3 coding sequence is TGTGCCAGCAGTGAAGCTTTGGGACTCCCCCCCCGGAGGCAGCCCCAGCATTTT.

The chain recombines TRBV19 with TRBJ2-1; TRBD1 matches at 9 bases. The CDR3 runs 17 residues. V was pared by 0 bases and J by 5 bases, with 8 bases of the junction left unmatched. Per germline, CDR1 LNHDA and CDR2 SQIVND (reference sequence). The CDR3 coding sequence is TGTGCCAGTAGTATAGATGGGCCGGGACAGGGAGACAATGAGCAGTTCTTC. Protein: CASSIDGPGQGDNEQFF.

The chain couples TRBV7-3 to TRBJ2-2, with 7 bases identical to TRBD1. Germline-derived CDR1 and CDR2 are SGHTA and FQGTGA. V was pared by 6 bases and J by 4 bases, with 8 bases of the junction left unmatched. The CDR3 consists of 15 residues. Written as DNA, the CDR3 is TGTGCCAGCAGTCGACAGGGTTTGGGCACCGGGGAGCTGTTTTTT. It specifies CASSRQGLGTGELFF.